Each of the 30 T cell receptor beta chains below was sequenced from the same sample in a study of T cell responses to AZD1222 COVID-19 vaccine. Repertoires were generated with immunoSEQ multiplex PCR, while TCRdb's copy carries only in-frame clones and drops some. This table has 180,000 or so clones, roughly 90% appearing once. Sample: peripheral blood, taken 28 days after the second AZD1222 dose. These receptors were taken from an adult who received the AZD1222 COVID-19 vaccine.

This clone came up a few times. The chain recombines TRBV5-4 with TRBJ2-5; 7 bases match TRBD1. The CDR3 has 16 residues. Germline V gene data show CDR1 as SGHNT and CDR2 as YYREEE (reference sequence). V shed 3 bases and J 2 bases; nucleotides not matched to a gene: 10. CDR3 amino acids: CASSSKLDRSQETQYF. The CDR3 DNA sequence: TGTGCCAGCAGCTCGAAACTGGACAGGTCTCAAGAGACCCAGTACTTC.

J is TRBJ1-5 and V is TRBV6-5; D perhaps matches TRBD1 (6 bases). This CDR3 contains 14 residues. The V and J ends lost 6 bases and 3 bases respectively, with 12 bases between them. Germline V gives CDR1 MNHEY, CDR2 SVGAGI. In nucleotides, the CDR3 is TGTGCCAGCAGGCAACAGGGTTCCAATCAGCCCCAGCATTTT. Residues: CASRQQGSNQPQHF.

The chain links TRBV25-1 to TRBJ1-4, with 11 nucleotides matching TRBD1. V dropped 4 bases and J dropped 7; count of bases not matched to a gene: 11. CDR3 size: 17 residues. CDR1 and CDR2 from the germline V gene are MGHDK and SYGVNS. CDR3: CASSGQDRGRISEKLFF. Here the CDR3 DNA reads TGTGCCAGCAGTGGACAGGACAGGGGGCGCATAAGTGAAAAACTGTTTTTT.

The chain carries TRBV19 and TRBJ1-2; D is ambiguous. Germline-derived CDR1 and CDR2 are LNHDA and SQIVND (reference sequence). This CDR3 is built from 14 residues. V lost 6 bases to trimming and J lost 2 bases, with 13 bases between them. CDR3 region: CASRGTGRNYGYTF. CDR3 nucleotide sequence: TGTGCCAGTAGAGGAACCGGACGGAACTATGGCTACACCTTC.

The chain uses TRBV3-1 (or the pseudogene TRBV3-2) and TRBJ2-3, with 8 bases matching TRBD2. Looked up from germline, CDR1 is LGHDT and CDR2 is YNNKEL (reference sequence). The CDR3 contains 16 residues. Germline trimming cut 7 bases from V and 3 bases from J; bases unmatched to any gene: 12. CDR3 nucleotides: TGTGCCAGCACCCCGTGGGCCAGCGGGGGAACAGATACGCAGTATTTT. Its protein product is CASTPWASGGTDTQYF.

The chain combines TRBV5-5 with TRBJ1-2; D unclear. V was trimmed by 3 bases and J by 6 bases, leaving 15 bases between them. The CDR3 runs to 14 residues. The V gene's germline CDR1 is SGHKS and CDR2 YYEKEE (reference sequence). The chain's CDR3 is CASSSSYGSDGYTF. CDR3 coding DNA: TGTGCCAGCAGCTCATCTTACGGAAGTGATGGCTACACCTTC.

The DNA for the CDR3 is TGCGCCAGCAGCTTGTTGGTGGGGCAGGACACTGAAGCTTTCTTT. Translated, it gives CASSLLVGQDTEAFF. The J gene is TRBJ1-1, the V gene TRBV5-1; maybe TRBD1 (5 bases). The germline V gene has CDR1 SGHRS and CDR2 YFSETQ. Trimming shortened V by 1 base and J by 3 bases, and 13 bases separated the two germline ends. The length of the CDR3 is 15 residues. Combining the CDR3 with reference TRBV5-1 and TRBJ1-1 gives the whole variable domain KAGVTQTPRYLIKTRGQQVTLSCSPISGHRSVSWYQQTPGQGLQFLFEYFSETQRNKGNFPGRFSGRQFSNSRSEMNVSTLELGDSALYLCASSLLVGQDTEAFFGQGTRLTVV.

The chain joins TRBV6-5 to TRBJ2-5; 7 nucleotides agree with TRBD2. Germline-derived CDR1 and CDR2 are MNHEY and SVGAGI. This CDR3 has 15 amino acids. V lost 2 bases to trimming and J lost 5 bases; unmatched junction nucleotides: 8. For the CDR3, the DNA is TGTGCCAGCAGTTACCTGGGAGGGCAGGCCGAGACCCAGTACTTC. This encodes CASSYLGGQAETQYF.

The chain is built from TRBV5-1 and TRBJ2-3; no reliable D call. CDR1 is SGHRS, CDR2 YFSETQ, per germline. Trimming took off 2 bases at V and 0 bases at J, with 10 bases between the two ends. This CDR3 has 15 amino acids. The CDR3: CASSLVPVSTDTQYF. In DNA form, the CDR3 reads TGCGCCAGCAGCTTAGTACCCGTAAGCACAGATACGCAGTATTTT.

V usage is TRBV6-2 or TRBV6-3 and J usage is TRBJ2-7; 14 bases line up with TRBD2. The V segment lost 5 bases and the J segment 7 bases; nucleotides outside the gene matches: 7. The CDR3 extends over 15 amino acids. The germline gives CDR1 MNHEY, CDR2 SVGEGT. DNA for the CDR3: TGTGCCAGCAGTACACGGACTAGCGGGGGGTTAGAGCAGTACTTC. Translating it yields CASSTRTSGGLEQYF.

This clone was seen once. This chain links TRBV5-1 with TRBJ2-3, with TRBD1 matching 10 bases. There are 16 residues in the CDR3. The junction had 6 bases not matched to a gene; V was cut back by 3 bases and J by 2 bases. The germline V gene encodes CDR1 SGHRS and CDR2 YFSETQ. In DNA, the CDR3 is TGCGCCAGCAGCTCAGGACAGGGGGAAATCACAGATACGCAGTATTTT. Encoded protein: CASSSGQGEITDTQYF.

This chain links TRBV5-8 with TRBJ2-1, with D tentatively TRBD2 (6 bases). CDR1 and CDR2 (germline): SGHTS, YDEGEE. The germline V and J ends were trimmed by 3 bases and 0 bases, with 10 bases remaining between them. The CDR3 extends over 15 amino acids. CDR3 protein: CASSWGRSSYNEQFF. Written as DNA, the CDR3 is TGTGCCAGCAGCTGGGGGAGGAGCTCCTACAATGAGCAGTTCTTC.

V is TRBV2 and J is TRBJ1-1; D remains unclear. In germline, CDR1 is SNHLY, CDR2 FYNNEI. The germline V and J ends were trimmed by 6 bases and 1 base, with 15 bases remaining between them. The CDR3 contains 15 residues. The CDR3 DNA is TGTGCCAGCAGAGATGGATGGACGGCGAACACTGAAGCTTTCTTT. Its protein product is CASRDGWTANTEAFF.

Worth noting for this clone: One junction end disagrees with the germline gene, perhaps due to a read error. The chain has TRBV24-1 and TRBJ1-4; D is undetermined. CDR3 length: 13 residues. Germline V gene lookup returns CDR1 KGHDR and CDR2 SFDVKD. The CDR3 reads CAPRWNKNGKLFF. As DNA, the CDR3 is TGTGCCCCTAGGTGGAACAAAAATGGAAAACTGTTTTTT.

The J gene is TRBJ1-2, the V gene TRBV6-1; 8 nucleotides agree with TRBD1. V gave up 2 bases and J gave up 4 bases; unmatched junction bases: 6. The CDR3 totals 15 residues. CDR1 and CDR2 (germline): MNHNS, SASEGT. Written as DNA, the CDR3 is TGTGCCAGCAGTGAAATGGACAGGGCGGGCTATGGCTACACCTTC. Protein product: CASSEMDRAGYGYTF.

The CDR3 DNA reads TGTGCCAGCGGAGACCGGGACAGGGCCCTATCACCCCTCCACTTT. Amino acids: CASGDRDRALSPLHF. The V call is TRBV6-5, the J call TRBJ1-6; 9 bases fit TRBD1. The germline V gene has CDR1 MNHEY and CDR2 SVGAGI. The CDR3 consists of 15 residues. Germline trimming cut 8 bases from V and 10 bases from J; bases unmatched to any gene: 12.

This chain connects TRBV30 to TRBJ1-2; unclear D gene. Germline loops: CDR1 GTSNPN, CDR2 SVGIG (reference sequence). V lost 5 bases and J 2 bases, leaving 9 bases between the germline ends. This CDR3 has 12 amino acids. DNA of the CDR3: TGTGCCTGGCTCTCAGCGAACTATGGCTACACCTTC. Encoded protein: CAWLSANYGYTF.

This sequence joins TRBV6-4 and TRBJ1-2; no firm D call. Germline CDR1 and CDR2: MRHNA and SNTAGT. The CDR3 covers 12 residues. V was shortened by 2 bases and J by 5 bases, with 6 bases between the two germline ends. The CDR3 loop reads CASSDGGYGYTF. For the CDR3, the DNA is TGTGCCAGCAGTGACGGAGGGTATGGCTACACCTTC.

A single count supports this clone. This CDR3 reads CASRLTGPTDTQYF. The CDR3 nucleotides read TGTGCCAGCAGACTGACAGGGCCTACAGATACGCAGTATTTT. The rearrangement joins TRBV2 to TRBJ2-3, with 7 bases that match TRBD1. V was clipped by 6 bases and J by 3 bases; unmatched bases: 6. The CDR3 extends over 14 amino acids. Germline-derived CDR1 and CDR2 are SNHLY and FYNNEI. The full variable domain, in which reference TRBV2 and TRBJ2-3 provide the parts outside the CDR3, is EPEVTQTPSHQVTQMGQEVILRCVPISNHLYFYWYRQILGQKVEFLVSFYNNEISEKSEIFDDQFSVERPDGSNFTLKIRSTKLEDSAMYFCASRLTGPTDTQYFGPGTRLTVL.

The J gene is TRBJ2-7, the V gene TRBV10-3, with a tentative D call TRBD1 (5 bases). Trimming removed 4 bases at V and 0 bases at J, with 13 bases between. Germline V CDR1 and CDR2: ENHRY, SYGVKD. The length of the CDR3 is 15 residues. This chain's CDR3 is CAISGQGQSSYEQYF. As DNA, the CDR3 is TGTGCCATCAGTGGGCAGGGCCAAAGCTCCTACGAGCAGTACTTC.

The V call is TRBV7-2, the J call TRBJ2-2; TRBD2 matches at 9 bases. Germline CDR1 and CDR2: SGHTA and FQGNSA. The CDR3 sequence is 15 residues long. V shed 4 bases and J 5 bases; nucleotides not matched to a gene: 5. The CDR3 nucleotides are TGTGCCAGCAGCTCACCTAGCGGGATTACCGGGGAGCTGTTTTTT. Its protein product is CASSSPSGITGELFF.

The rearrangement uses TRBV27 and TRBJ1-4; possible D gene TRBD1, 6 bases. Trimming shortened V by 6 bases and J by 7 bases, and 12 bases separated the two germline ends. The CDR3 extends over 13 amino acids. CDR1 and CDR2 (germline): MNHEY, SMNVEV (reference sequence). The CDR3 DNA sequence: TGTGCCAGCAGACCTACAGGGACTGAAAAACTGTTTTTT. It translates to CASRPTGTEKLFF.

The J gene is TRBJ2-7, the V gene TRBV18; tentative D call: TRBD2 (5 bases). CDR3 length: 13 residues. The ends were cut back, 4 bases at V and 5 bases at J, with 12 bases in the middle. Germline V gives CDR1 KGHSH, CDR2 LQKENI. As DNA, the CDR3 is TGTGCCAGCTCACTTACTAGTGCTCACGAGCAGTACTTC. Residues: CASSLTSAHEQYF.

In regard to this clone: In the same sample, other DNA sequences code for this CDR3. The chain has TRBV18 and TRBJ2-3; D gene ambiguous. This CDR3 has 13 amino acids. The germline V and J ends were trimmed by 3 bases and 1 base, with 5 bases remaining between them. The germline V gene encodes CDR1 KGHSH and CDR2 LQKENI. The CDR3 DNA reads TGTGCCAGCTCACCGGTGGGCACAGATACGCAGTATTTT. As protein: CASSPVGTDTQYF.

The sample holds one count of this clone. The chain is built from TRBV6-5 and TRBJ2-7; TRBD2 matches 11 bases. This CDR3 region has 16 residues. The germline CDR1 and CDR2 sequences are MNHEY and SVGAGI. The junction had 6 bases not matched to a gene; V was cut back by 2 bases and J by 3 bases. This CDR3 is CASSYPTSGGLYEQYF. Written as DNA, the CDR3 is TGTGCCAGCAGTTACCCTACTAGCGGGGGCCTCTACGAGCAGTACTTC.

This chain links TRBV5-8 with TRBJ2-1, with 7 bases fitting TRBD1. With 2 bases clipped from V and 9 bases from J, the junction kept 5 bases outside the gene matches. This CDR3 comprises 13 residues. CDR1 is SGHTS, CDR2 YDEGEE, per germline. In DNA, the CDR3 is TGTGCCAGCAGCTTCGACAGGGCCGGTGAGCAGTTCTTC. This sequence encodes CASSFDRAGEQFF.

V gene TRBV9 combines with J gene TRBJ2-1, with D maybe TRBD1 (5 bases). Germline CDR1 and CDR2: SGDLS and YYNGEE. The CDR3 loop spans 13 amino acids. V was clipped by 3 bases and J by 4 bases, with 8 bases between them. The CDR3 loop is CASSGGLYNEQFF. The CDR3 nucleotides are TGTGCCAGCAGCGGGGGCTTGTACAATGAGCAGTTCTTC.

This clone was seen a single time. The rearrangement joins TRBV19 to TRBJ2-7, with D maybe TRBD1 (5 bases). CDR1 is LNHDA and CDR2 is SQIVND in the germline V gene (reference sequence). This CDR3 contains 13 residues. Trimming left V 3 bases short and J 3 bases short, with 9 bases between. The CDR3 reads CASSIDSNYEQYF. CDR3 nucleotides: TGTGCCAGTAGTATTGACAGTAACTACGAGCAGTACTTC.

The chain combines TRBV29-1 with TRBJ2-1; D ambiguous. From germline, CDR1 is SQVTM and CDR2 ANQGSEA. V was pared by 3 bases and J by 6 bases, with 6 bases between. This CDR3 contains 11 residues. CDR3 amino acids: CSVDRANEQFF. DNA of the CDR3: TGCAGCGTTGACCGGGCCAATGAGCAGTTCTTC.

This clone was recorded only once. CDR3 nucleotides: TGTGCCAGCAGCCCAGGGGGAGGGGGTGACACCTACGAGCAGTACTTC. It specifies CASSPGGGGDTYEQYF. The chain combines TRBV9 with TRBJ2-7; D possibly uses TRBD1 or TRBD2 (7 bases each). Trimming removed 4 bases from V and 2 bases from J, with 19 bases in between. The CDR3 contains 16 residues. The germline CDR1 and CDR2 sequences are SGDLS and YYNGEE. The full variable domain, completed using reference TRBV9 and TRBJ2-7, is DSGVTQTPKHLITATGQRVTLRCSPRSGDLSVYWYQQSLDQGLQFLIQYYNGEERAKGNILERFSAQQFPDLHSELNLSSLELGDSALYFCASSPGGGGDTYEQYFGPGTRLTVT.